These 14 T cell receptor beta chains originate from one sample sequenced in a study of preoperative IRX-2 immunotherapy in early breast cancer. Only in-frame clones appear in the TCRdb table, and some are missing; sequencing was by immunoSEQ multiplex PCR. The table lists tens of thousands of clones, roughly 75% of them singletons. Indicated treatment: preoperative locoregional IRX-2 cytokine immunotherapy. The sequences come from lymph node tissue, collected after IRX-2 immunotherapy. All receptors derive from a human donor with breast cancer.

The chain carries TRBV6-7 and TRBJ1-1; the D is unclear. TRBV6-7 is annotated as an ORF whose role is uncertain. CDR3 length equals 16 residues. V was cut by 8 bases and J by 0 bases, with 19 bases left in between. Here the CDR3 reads CASSLLGGYMNTEAFF. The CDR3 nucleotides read TGTGCCAGCTCCTTACTGGGAGGGTACATGAACACTGAAGCTTTCTTT.

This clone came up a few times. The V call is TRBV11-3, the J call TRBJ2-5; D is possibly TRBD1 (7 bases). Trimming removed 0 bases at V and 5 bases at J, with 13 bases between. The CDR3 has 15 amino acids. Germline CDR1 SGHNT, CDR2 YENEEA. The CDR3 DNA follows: TGTGCCAGCAGCTTAGAAGGCAGGGGGGTGGAGACCCAGTACTTC. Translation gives CASSLEGRGVETQYF.

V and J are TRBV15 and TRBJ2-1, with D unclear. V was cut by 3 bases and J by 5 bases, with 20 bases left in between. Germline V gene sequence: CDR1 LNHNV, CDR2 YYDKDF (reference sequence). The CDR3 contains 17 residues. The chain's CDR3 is CATSSTRTSAPHNEQFF. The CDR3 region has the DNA TGTGCCACCAGCAGCACCCGCACTTCTGCCCCGCACAATGAGCAGTTCTTC.

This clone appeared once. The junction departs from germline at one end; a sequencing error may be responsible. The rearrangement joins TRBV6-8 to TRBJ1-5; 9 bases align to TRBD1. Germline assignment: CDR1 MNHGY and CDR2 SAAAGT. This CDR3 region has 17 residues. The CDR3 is CVSSYSGTGMQYQPQHF. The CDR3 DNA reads TGTGTCAGCAGTTACTCGGGGACAGGGATGCAATATCAGCCCCAGCATTTT.

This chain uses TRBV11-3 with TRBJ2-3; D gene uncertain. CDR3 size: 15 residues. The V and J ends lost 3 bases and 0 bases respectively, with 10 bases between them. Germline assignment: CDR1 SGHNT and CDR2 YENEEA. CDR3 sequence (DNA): TGTGCCAGCAGCTTGGAACCTGGGAGCACAGATACGCAGTATTTT. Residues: CASSLEPGSTDTQYF.

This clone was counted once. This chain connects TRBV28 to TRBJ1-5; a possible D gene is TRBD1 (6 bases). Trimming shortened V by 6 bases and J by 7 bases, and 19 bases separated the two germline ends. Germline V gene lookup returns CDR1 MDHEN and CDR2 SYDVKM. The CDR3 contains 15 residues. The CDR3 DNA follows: TGTGCCAGCAGCTTTAACAGGGTTCAGAACCAGCCCCAGCATTTT. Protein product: CASSFNRVQNQPQHF.

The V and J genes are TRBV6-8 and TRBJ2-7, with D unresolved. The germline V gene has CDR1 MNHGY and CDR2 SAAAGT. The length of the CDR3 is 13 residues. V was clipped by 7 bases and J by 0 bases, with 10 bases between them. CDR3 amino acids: CASIAEISYEQYF. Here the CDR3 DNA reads TGTGCCAGCATTGCGGAAATCTCCTACGAGCAGTACTTC.

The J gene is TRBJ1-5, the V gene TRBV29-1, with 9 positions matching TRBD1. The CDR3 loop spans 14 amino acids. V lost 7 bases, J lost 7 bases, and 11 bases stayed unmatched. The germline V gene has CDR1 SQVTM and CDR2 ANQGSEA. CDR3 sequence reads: CSASTGGVGQPQHF. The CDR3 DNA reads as TGCAGCGCTTCTACAGGGGGCGTTGGGCAGCCCCAGCATTTT.

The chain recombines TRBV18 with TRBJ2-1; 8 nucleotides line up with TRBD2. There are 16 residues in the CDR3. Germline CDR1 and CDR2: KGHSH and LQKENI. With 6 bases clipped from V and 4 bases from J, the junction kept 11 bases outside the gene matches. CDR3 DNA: TGTGCCAGCTCGCTAACCGGGACTAGAGAATACAATGAGCAGTTCTTC. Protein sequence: CASSLTGTREYNEQFF.

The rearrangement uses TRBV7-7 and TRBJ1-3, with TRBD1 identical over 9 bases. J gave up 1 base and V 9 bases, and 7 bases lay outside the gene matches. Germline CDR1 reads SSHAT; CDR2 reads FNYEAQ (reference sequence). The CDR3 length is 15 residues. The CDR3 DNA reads TGTGCCAGAAGCCGAGACAGGGGGTCTGGAAACACCATATATTTT. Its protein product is CARSRDRGSGNTIYF.

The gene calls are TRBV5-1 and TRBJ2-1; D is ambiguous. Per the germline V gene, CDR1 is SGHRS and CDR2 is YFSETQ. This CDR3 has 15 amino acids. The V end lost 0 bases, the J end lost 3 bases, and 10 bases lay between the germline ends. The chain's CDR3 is CASSLGGSNYNEQFF. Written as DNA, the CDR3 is TGCGCCAGCAGCTTGGGTGGCAGCAACTACAATGAGCAGTTCTTC.

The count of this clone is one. DNA of the CDR3: TGTGCCAGTAGTATGATAGGCGCAGAACTGTTTTTT. It specifies CASSMIGAELFF. The genes are TRBV19 and TRBJ1-4; D is uncertain. Germline V gene data show CDR1 as LNHDA and CDR2 as SQIVND (reference sequence). The CDR3 has 12 amino acids. With 3 bases removed from V and 12 bases from J, the gap between germline ends came to 11 bases.

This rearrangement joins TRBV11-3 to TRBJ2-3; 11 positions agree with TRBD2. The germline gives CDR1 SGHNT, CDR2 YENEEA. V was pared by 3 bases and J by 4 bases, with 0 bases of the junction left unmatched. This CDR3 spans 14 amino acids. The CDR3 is CASSFSGRADTQYF. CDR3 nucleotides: TGTGCCAGCAGCTTTAGCGGGAGGGCAGATACGCAGTATTTT. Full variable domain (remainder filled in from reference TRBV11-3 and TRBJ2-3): EAGVVQSPRYKIIEKKQPVAFWCNPISGHNTLYWYLQNLGQGPELLIRYENEEAVDDSQLPKDRFSAERLKGVDSTLKIQPAELGDSAVYLCASSFSGRADTQYFGPGTRLTVL.

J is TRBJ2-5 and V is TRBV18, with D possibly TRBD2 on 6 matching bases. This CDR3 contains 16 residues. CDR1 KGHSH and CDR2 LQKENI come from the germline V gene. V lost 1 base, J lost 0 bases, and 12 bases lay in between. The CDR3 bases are TGTGCCAGCTCACCACAGGGGCGCGGGAACCAAGAGACCCAGTACTTC. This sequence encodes CASSPQGRGNQETQYF.